One TCR beta chain is described in this entry. These data come from a study of T-cell memory formation after mild COVID-19. The CDR3 is 16 amino acids. J lost 0 bases, V lost 6 bases, and 8 bases had no gene match. Germline loops: CDR1 SGHRS, CDR2 YFSETQ. TCRdb ran MiXCR on the 5' RACE reads and lists one entry per CDR3 protein. The sample lists 260,000 or so distinct CDR3 sequences, 16% occurring once. The clonotype was recovered from a man aged 18-30 years who had mild COVID-19 (a few samples of this study predate the infection). Cell type and time point are not known. The rearrangement joins TRBV5-1 to TRBJ2-4, with 8 bases matching TRBD2. Sequences were obtained from PBMCs or a T cell subset sorted from them (not recorded which). The CDR3 DNA sequence: TGCGCCAGCAATACGGGGGGGGCCCTAGCCAAAAACATTCAGTACTTC. Amino acid sequence: CASNTGGALAKNIQYF.